Listed below are T cell receptor beta chains from one sample, sequenced in a study of graft-versus-host responses after intestinal transplantation. Clones were read by immunoSEQ multiplex PCR, and TCRdb kept only the in-frame ones, dropping some. The sample has 90,000 to 120,000 clones, more than 85% seen once. These receptors have no known antigen. The specimen was unstimulated CD4+ T cells sorted from spleen or lymph node cells, collected before intestinal transplant. The origin of the receptors is a human donor who received an intestinal transplant. CDR3s include the opening cysteine and the closing phenylalanine or tryptophan. Fields, in order: CDR3 DNA, CDR3 protein, clone size, V gene, J gene, D gene. The D gene is left open where the match is weak. Size is stated for part of the rows, as once, few or many counts, or as a class when the clone is expanded.

CDR3nt: TGTGCCAGCAGCCCTCGGGGGGGGCCCTACGAGCAGTACTTC
CDR3aa: CASSPRGGPYEQYF
abundance: -
v_gene: TRBV7-9
j_gene: TRBJ2-7
d_gene: TRBD2

CDR3nt: TGTGCCAGCAGCCGACAGGGCTACGAGCAGTACTTC
CDR3aa: CASSRQGYEQYF
abundance: -
v_gene: TRBV5-4
j_gene: TRBJ2-7
d_gene: TRBD1

CDR3nt: TGCAGCGTTGGGCAGGGACTAGCGGGAGAGGAGACCCAGTACTTC
CDR3aa: CSVGQGLAGEETQYF
abundance: few
v_gene: TRBV29-1
j_gene: TRBJ2-5
d_gene: TRBD2

CDR3nt: TGTGCCAGCAGCGCGGGACTAGCGGGAGTAGGGTCGGCCGGGGAGCCGTTTTTT
CDR3aa: CASSAGLAGVGSAGEPFF
abundance: once
v_gene: TRBV9
j_gene: TRBJ2-2
d_gene: TRBD2

CDR3nt: TGCGCCAGCAGCCGACTTCCGGGACAGGGGAACACTGAAGCTTTCTTT
CDR3aa: CASSRLPGQGNTEAFF
abundance: -
v_gene: TRBV5-1
j_gene: TRBJ1-1
d_gene: TRBD1

CDR3nt: TGCGCCAGCAGCCAAGATCCGGGAGGGAGGTCTAACTATGGCTACACCTTC
CDR3aa: CASSQDPGGRSNYGYTF
abundance: -
v_gene: TRBV4-1
j_gene: TRBJ1-2
d_gene: -

CDR3nt: TGTGCCAGCAGTGCAGGGGGCTATGGCTACACCTTC
CDR3aa: CASSAGGYGYTF
abundance: few
v_gene: TRBV6-1
j_gene: TRBJ1-2
d_gene: TRBD1

CDR3nt: TGCGCCAGCAGCCGGGACAGGGCTGAAAAACTGTTTTTT
CDR3aa: CASSRDRAEKLFF
abundance: -
v_gene: TRBV23-1
j_gene: TRBJ1-4
d_gene: TRBD1

CDR3nt: TGTGCCAGCACGGGACTAGCGGGAGGGGACGGGGAGCTGTTTTTT
CDR3aa: CASTGLAGGDGELFF
abundance: -
v_gene: TRBV28
j_gene: TRBJ2-2
d_gene: TRBD2

CDR3nt: TGTGCCAGCAGCGTAGAGGTCTCTGCCACCGGGGAGCTGTTTTTT
CDR3aa: CASSVEVSATGELFF
abundance: -
v_gene: TRBV9
j_gene: TRBJ2-2
d_gene: -

CDR3nt: TGTGCCAGCAGCTTAGATCCGGGAGCGTCTTACAATGAGCAGTTCTTC
CDR3aa: CASSLDPGASYNEQFF
abundance: -
v_gene: TRBV11-2
j_gene: TRBJ2-1
d_gene: -

CDR3nt: TGTGCCAGCAGTGCCGGGACCATAACTTTCTTT
CDR3aa: CASSAGTITFF
abundance: -
v_gene: TRBV6-1
j_gene: TRBJ1-1
d_gene: -

CDR3nt: TGTGCCAGCAGCTCAGGACAGGGAGAGAAGACTGAAGCTTTCTTT
CDR3aa: CASSSGQGEKTEAFF
abundance: once
v_gene: TRBV7-9
j_gene: TRBJ1-1
d_gene: TRBD1

CDR3nt: TGTGCCAGCAGCCGACAGAACACCGGGGAGCTGTTTTTT
CDR3aa: CASSRQNTGELFF
abundance: -
v_gene: TRBV11-1
j_gene: TRBJ2-2
d_gene: -

CDR3nt: TGTGCCAGCAGCTTGGGGGGTAGCTATGGCTACACCTTC
CDR3aa: CASSLGGSYGYTF
abundance: -
v_gene: TRBV5-4
j_gene: TRBJ1-2
d_gene: -

CDR3nt: TGTGCCAGCTCACCAATGGAGGGAGGGTACGAGCAGTACTTC
CDR3aa: CASSPMEGGYEQYF
abundance: -
v_gene: TRBV18
j_gene: TRBJ2-7
d_gene: TRBD2

CDR3nt: TGCGCCAGCAGCTTAGGGACAGGCTTGAACATTCAGTACTTC
CDR3aa: CASSLGTGLNIQYF
abundance: -
v_gene: TRBV5-1
j_gene: TRBJ2-4
d_gene: TRBD1

CDR3nt: TGTGCCATCAGTGAACTAGCGGGATCAGATACGCAGTATTTT
CDR3aa: CAISELAGSDTQYF
abundance: -
v_gene: TRBV10-3
j_gene: TRBJ2-3
d_gene: TRBD2

CDR3nt: TGCGCCAGCAGCTTGGTGGAGCGGGGATTCTACAATGAGCAGTTCTTC
CDR3aa: CASSLVERGFYNEQFF
abundance: -
v_gene: TRBV5-1
j_gene: TRBJ2-1
d_gene: TRBD2

CDR3nt: TGTGCCAGCTCACCAGGGCTAGCGGGCACAGATACGCAGTATTTT
CDR3aa: CASSPGLAGTDTQYF
abundance: -
v_gene: TRBV18
j_gene: TRBJ2-3
d_gene: TRBD2

CDR3nt: TGTGCCAGCAGTTTACGACAGGGCAGGAGCAATCAGCCCCAGCATTTT
CDR3aa: CASSLRQGRSNQPQHF
abundance: -
v_gene: TRBV6-5
j_gene: TRBJ1-5
d_gene: TRBD1

CDR3nt: TGTGCCAGCAGCCAATTAGGACTAGCGGACTCCTACGAGCAGTACTTC
CDR3aa: CASSQLGLADSYEQYF
abundance: -
v_gene: TRBV4-2
j_gene: TRBJ2-7
d_gene: TRBD2

CDR3nt: TGCGCCAGCAGCTTGAGTCAGGGGGATTTACACGAGCAGTACTTC
CDR3aa: CASSLSQGDLHEQYF
abundance: -
v_gene: TRBV5-1
j_gene: TRBJ2-7
d_gene: TRBD1

CDR3nt: TGCGCCAGCAGCTCACCGGGACTAGCGGGACCCTACCCCCCCTACAATGAGCAGTTCTTC
CDR3aa: CASSSPGLAGPYPPYNEQFF
abundance: -
v_gene: TRBV5-1
j_gene: TRBJ2-1
d_gene: TRBD2

CDR3nt: TGTGCCAGCTCACCAAGGGAGGGCAATCAGCCCCAGCATTTT
CDR3aa: CASSPREGNQPQHF
abundance: -
v_gene: TRBV18
j_gene: TRBJ1-5
d_gene: -

CDR3nt: TGCGCCAGCAGCTTGGAACGGGATACGCAGTATTTT
CDR3aa: CASSLERDTQYF
abundance: -
v_gene: TRBV5-1
j_gene: TRBJ2-3
d_gene: -

CDR3nt: TGTGCCTGGAGTGTACGGGCGGGGGGGAACATTCAGTACTTC
CDR3aa: CAWSVRAGGNIQYF
abundance: -
v_gene: TRBV30
j_gene: TRBJ2-4
d_gene: TRBD2

CDR3nt: TGTGCCAGCAGCTTACACAGATTATATGGCTACACCTTC
CDR3aa: CASSLHRLYGYTF
abundance: -
v_gene: TRBV11-1
j_gene: TRBJ1-2
d_gene: -

CDR3nt: TGTGCCAGTAGTAAGGGTATGCCGGGACTAGCGGGGGGCACCTCTCGGGAGACCCAGTACTTC
CDR3aa: CASSKGMPGLAGGTSRETQYF
abundance: -
v_gene: TRBV19
j_gene: TRBJ2-5
d_gene: TRBD2

CDR3nt: TGTGCCAGCAGTACAGGGGTGGGCTACACCTTC
CDR3aa: CASSTGVGYTF
abundance: -
v_gene: TRBV6-5
j_gene: TRBJ1-2
d_gene: TRBD1

CDR3nt: TGCACCAGCAGCCACAGCACAGATACGCAGTATTTT
CDR3aa: CTSSHSTDTQYF
abundance: once
v_gene: TRBV1
j_gene: TRBJ2-3
d_gene: -